The T cell receptor beta chain under discussion was sequenced for a study of response to subunit inactivated influenza vaccine (dated by TCRdb to 2017 to 2018). Context from the whole study: The study used deep quantitative T cell receptor repertoire profiling to track responses to a trivalent subunit inactivated influenza vaccine.

CDR1 MNHEY and CDR2 SVGAGI were looked up in the germline V gene. Cut back by 2 bases and 0 bases, the V and J ends lie 11 bases apart. Taken from cysteine to phenylalanine, the CDR3 has 16 residues. The sequence is cut down to CDR3 DNA, 48 bases in frame from base 1. Libraries were built with RT-PCR. The instrument was an Illumina HiSeq 2500. In-frame beta chains were kept once TCRdb had trimmed the public reads at Q25 with fastp and called clones with MiXCR. Each entry merges the rows of one CDR3 protein and shows their most common DNA and genes. The sample yields over 650,000 distinct CDR3 sequences; 18% were counted once. The ten biggest clones cover about 11% of the sample. Broader findings and caveats from the paper: The authors proposed that each seasonal influenza vaccination may bring in only a limited number of new T cells.

This clonotype was seen repeatedly, ten times or more. The antigen this receptor binds is unknown. No base-level quality is on record; no much larger clone is a single base apart. The starting material was PBMCs from blood, obtained more than 4 days after vaccination. The rearrangement combines TRBV6-5 with TRBJ2-1, with a tentative D gene TRBD1 over 5 matching bases. The TCR was taken from a man over 45 who received an inactivated influenza vaccine. Donor details come from another sample of the same person, matched by shared clones. The encoded CDR3 is CASSYQQASSYNEQFF. Read as DNA, the sequence is TGTGCCAGCAGTTACCAACAGGCCTCCTCCTACAATGAGCAGTTCTTC.